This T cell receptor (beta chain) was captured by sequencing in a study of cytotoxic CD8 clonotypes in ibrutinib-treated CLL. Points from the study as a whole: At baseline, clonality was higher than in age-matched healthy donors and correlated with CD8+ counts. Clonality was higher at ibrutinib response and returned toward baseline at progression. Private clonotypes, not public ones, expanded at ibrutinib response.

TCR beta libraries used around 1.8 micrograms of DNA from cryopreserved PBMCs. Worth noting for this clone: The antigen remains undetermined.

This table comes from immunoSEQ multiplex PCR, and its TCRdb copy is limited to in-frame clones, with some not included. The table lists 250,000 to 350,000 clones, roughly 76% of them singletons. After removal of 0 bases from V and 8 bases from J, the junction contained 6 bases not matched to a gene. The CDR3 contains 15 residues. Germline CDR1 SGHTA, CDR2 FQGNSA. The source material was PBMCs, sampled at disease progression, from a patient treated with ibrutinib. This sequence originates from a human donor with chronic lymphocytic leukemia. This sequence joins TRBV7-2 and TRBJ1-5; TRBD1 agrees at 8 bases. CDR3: CASSLAQDRVKPQHF. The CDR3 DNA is TGTGCCAGCAGCTTAGCGCAGGACAGGGTCAAGCCCCAGCATTTT.